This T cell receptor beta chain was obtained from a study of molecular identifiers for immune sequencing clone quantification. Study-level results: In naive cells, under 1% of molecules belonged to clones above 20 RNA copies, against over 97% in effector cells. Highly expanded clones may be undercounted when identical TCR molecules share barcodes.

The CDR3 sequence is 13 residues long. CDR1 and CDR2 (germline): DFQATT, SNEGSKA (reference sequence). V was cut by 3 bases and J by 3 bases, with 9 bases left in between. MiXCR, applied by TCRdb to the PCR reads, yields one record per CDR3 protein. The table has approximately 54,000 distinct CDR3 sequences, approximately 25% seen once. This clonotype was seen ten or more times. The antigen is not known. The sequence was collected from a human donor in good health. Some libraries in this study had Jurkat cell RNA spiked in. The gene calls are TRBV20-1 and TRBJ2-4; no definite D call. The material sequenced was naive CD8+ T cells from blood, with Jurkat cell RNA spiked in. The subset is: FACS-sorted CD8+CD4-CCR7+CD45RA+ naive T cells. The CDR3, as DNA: TGCAGTGCTAGGTCTCTCGACAAAAACATTCAGTACTTC. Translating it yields CSARSLDKNIQYF.